Following are 14 T cell receptor beta chains from one sample sequenced in a study of CD8 T cells in Susac syndrome. RNA, at roughly 0.5 to 1 ug, was reverse transcribed with random hexamers. A single record per CDR3 protein comes from TCRdb applying MiXCR to the immunoSEQ multiplex PCR reads. The data contain roughly 120,000 distinct CDR3 sequences, just under 95% of them seen just once; the ten biggest clones take up more than 0.075%. The sequenced sample was CD4+ T cells from PBMCs. These receptors all stem from a human donor in good health.

The chain couples TRBV30 to TRBJ2-2; tentatively, D is TRBD2 (5 bases). Germline loops: CDR1 GTSNPN, CDR2 SVGIG (reference sequence). This CDR3 contains 15 residues. The V and J ends lost 3 bases and 3 bases respectively, with 14 bases between them. Here the CDR3 reads CAWRRRAGDTGELFF. The CDR3 DNA reads TGTGCCTGGAGAAGACGGGCGGGTGACACCGGGGAGCTGTTTTTT.

This chain connects TRBV20-1 to TRBJ2-7; 10 bases are shared with TRBD2. The germline CDR1 and CDR2 sequences are DFQATT and SNEGSKA (reference sequence). Trimming at V came to 0 bases and at J to 2 bases, leaving 4 bases not matched to a gene. This CDR3 contains 15 residues. The CDR3 bases are TGCAGTGCTAGAGACCGGACTAGCGGAGCCTACGAGCAGTACTTC. This translates into CSARDRTSGAYEQYF.

This rearrangement joins TRBV10-3 to TRBJ2-7, with TRBD1 as a possible D gene (5 bases). Germline lookup yields CDR1 ENHRY and CDR2 SYGVKD. CDR3 length: 13 amino acids. V lost 3 bases and J 5 bases, leaving 11 bases between the germline ends. CDR3 sequence: CAISEPGFHEQYF. CDR3 sequence (DNA): TGTGCCATCAGTGAACCAGGGTTCCACGAGCAGTACTTC.

The genes are TRBV20-1 and TRBJ2-1; tentative D call: TRBD2 (5 bases). The CDR3 totals 16 residues. V shed 2 bases and J shed 0 bases, with 14 bases lying between them. Per germline, CDR1 DFQATT and CDR2 SNEGSKA (reference sequence). The CDR3, as DNA: TGCAGTGCTAGACTTCTGACGGGGAGCTCCTACAATGAGCAGTTCTTC. Protein sequence: CSARLLTGSSYNEQFF.

This clonotype occurred once. The chain employs TRBV19 and TRBJ2-7; 7 bases match TRBD1. Germline assignment: CDR1 LNHDA and CDR2 SQIVND (reference sequence). After removal of 4 bases from V and 4 bases from J, the junction contained 7 bases not matched to a gene. The CDR3 has 14 amino acids. CDR3 nucleotide sequence: TGTGCCAGTAGTACCCGGACAGGAGGTTACGAGCAGTACTTC. Protein product: CASSTRTGGYEQYF.

V and J are TRBV2 and TRBJ2-1; 11 positions match TRBD2. The CDR3 spans 13 residues. Germline values: CDR1 SNHLY, CDR2 FYNNEI. V gave up 7 bases and J gave up 10 bases; unmatched junction bases: 6. The CDR3 nucleotides are TGTGCCAGCACCGGGACTAGCGGAGACGAGCAGTTCTTC. Translated, it gives CASTGTSGDEQFF.

The chain employs TRBV9 and TRBJ1-2, with 7 nucleotides matching TRBD1. V shed 4 bases and J 0 bases; nucleotides not matched to a gene: 6. Per the germline V gene, CDR1 is SGDLS and CDR2 is YYNGEE. There are 15 residues in the CDR3. CDR3 amino acids: CASSRQGGTNYGYTF. CDR3 nucleotides: TGTGCCAGCAGCAGACAGGGAGGTACTAACTATGGCTACACCTTC.

The chain couples TRBV7-2 to TRBJ1-5, with unresolved D. CDR3 length equals 14 residues. The germline V gene has CDR1 SGHTA and CDR2 FQGNSA. V was clipped by 1 base and J by 7 bases, with 11 bases between them. CDR3 in DNA: TGTGCCAGCAGCTTAGGTCGGAGCGGGCAGCCCCAGCATTTT. Protein sequence: CASSLGRSGQPQHF.

This chain links TRBV12-3 or TRBV12-4 with TRBJ2-1, with 7 bases fitting TRBD2. The CDR3 contains 14 residues. V gave up 2 bases and J gave up 9 bases; unmatched junction bases: 7. The CDR3 region has the DNA TGTGCCAGCAGTTTACAATGGCGGGAGACTGAGCAGTTCTTC. Translating it yields CASSLQWRETEQFF.

The V and J genes are TRBV3-1 and TRBJ2-3; 10 bases fit TRBD2. Trimming cost V 7 bases and J 13 bases; bases outside gene matches: 5. The length of the CDR3 is 11 residues. The germline CDR1 and CDR2 sequences are LGHDT and YNNKEL (reference sequence). This CDR3 is CASKAGGPEYF. CDR3 DNA sequence: TGTGCCAGCAAAGCGGGAGGGCCGGAGTATTTT.

CDR3 protein: CAWSVGQVTDTQYF. The DNA of the CDR3 is TGTGCCTGGAGTGTCGGACAGGTCACAGATACGCAGTATTTT. The gene calls are TRBV30 and TRBJ2-3, with 7 nucleotides matching TRBD1. CDR1 and CDR2 (germline): GTSNPN, SVGIG (reference sequence). The CDR3 consists of 14 residues. The trim removed 0 bases at V and 2 bases at J, leaving 2 bases unmatched.

J is TRBJ2-1 and V is TRBV7-2; perhaps TRBD2 as D (6 bases). V was trimmed by 5 bases and J by 4 bases, leaving 18 bases between them. CDR3 length: 16 amino acids. Germline V CDR1 and CDR2: SGHTA, FQGNSA. CDR3 sequence (DNA): TGTGCCAGCAGCCCCCGTTCTAGCGTAGCGTACAATGAGCAGTTCTTC. It codes for CASSPRSSVAYNEQFF.

The chain has TRBV27 and TRBJ1-2; TRBD1 aligns across 7 bases. CDR3 length: 13 amino acids. From germline, CDR1 is MNHEY and CDR2 SMNVEV (reference sequence). The V and J ends lost 5 bases and 8 bases, in that order; junction bases with no gene match: 8. The CDR3, as DNA: TGTGCCAGCAGTATAAACAGGGGTAGGGGCTACACCTTC. Protein: CASSINRGRGYTF.

This chain links TRBV7-2 with TRBJ2-1; D perhaps matches TRBD2 (6 bases). The CDR3 loop spans 14 amino acids. Germline CDR1 SGHTA, CDR2 FQGNSA. The V end lost 5 bases, the J end lost 3 bases, and 11 bases lay between the germline ends. CDR3 DNA sequence: TGTGCCAGCAGCAGGAGGGCCGGCTACAATGAGCAGTTCTTC. Its protein product is CASSRRAGYNEQFF. Full variable domain (outside the CDR3, taken from reference TRBV7-2 and TRBJ2-1): GAGVSQSPSNKVTEKGKDVELRCDPISGHTALYWYRQSLGQGLEFLIYFQGNSAPDKSGLPSDRFSAERTGGSVSTLTIQRTQQEDSAVYLCASSRRAGYNEQFFGPGTRLTVL.